Each of the 8 T cell receptor beta chains below was sequenced from the same sample in a study of cytomegalovirus exposure and HLA in healthy donors. PCR involved 60 Vbeta and 13 Jbeta primers. Repertoires were generated with immunoSEQ multiplex PCR, while TCRdb's copy carries only in-frame clones and drops some. The sample holds about 160,000 clones; around 81% are singletons and the top ten take about 12%. The sequenced material came from PBMCs. These receptors originate from a woman in her forties or fifties in good health and CMV-seronegative.

The rearrangement links TRBV19 to TRBJ1-3; D is uncertain. V lost 7 bases, J lost 1 base, and 14 bases lay in between. The CDR3 sequence is 15 residues long. The germline V gene has CDR1 LNHDA and CDR2 SQIVND (reference sequence). In nucleotides, the CDR3 is TGTGCCAGTACCATAACGGGAGCTTCTGGAAACACCATATATTTT. Translating gives CASTITGASGNTIYF.

The J gene is TRBJ2-1, the V gene TRBV28, with TRBD2 matching over 8 bases. V lost 5 bases to trimming and J lost 5 bases; unmatched junction nucleotides: 14. Germline CDR1 is MDHEN and CDR2 is SYDVKM. The CDR3 is 17 residues long. The CDR3 region has the DNA TGTGCCAGCAGTCCGTACCCGGGAGGCGGGGGGAACAATGAGCAGTTCTTC. This sequence encodes CASSPYPGGGGNNEQFF.

As regards this clone: The same CDR3 arises from other DNA sequences in this sample as well. V usage is TRBV6-5 and J usage is TRBJ1-1, with D possibly being TRBD1 (5 bases). Germline V lookup: CDR1 MNHEY, CDR2 SVGAGI. V lost 5 bases and J lost 5, with 9 bases in between. This CDR3 region has 12 residues. The CDR3 DNA sequence: TGTGCCAGCAGTCCCGACAGAACTGAAGCTTTCTTT. Translation gives CASSPDRTEAFF.

V and J are TRBV28 and TRBJ2-5; TRBD1 matches 8 bases. Trimming removed 5 bases from V and 4 bases from J; junction bases left unmatched: 12. Germline CDR1 is MDHEN and CDR2 is SYDVKM. This CDR3 is 16 amino acids long. The CDR3 loop reads CASSIPGQGRGETQYF. The CDR3 bases are TGTGCCAGCAGTATCCCCGGACAGGGAAGGGGAGAGACCCAGTACTTC.

This chain joins TRBV2 and TRBJ1-6; perhaps TRBD1 as D (6 bases). Germline V gene sequence: CDR1 SNHLY, CDR2 FYNNEI. The CDR3 runs 14 residues. V was clipped by 6 bases and J by 10 bases, with 16 bases between them. The CDR3 region is CASRGGSGVSPLHF. In DNA, the CDR3 is TGTGCCAGCAGAGGCGGATCAGGGGTATCACCCCTCCACTTT.

V gene TRBV6-5 combines with J gene TRBJ2-1, with 15 nucleotides matching TRBD2. J lost 9 bases, V lost 4 bases, and 7 bases had no gene match. This CDR3 spans 16 amino acids. Per the germline V gene, CDR1 is MNHEY and CDR2 is SVGAGI. The CDR3 sequence: CASSSWTSGGVGEQFF. In DNA form, the CDR3 reads TGTGCCAGCAGTTCCTGGACTAGCGGGGGGGTTGGTGAGCAGTTCTTC.

The chain combines TRBV7-6 with TRBJ1-4; D uncertain. In germline, CDR1 is SGHVS, CDR2 FNYEAQ. This CDR3 region has 16 residues. Trimming removed 0 bases at V and 0 bases at J, with 8 bases between. CDR3 bases: TGTGCCAGCAGCTTAGCGATTGGAGCAACTAATGAAAAACTGTTTTTT. Its translation: CASSLAIGATNEKLFF.

In its sample, this clone was seen once. The chain is built from TRBV28 and TRBJ1-3; 8 bases agree with TRBD1. The CDR3 is 16 amino acids. J was trimmed by 4 bases and V by 8 bases; bases with no gene match: 13. Per germline, CDR1 MDHEN and CDR2 SYDVKM. The CDR3 nucleotides are TGTGCCAGCGGCTCCTTCAGGACAGGGCGAGGAAACACCATATATTTT. This translates into CASGSFRTGRGNTIYF.